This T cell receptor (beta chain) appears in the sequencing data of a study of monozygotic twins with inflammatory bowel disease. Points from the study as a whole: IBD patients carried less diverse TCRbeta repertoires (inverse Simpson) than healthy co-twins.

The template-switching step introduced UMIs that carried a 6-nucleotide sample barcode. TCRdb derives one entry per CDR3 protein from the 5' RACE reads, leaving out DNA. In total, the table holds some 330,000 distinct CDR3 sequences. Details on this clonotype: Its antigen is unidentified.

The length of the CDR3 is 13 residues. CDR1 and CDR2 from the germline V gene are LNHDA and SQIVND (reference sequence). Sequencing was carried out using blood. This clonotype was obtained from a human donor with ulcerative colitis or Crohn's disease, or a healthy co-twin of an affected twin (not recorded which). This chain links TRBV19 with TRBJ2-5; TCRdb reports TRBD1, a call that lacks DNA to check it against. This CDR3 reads CASMGAGKQTQYF. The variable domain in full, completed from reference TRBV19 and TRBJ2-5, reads DGGITQSPKYLFRKEGQNVTLSCEQNLNHDAMYWYRQDPGQGLRLIYYSQIVNDFQKGDIAEGYSVSREKKESFPLTVTSAQKNPTAFYLCASMGAGKQTQYFGPGTRLLVL.